This entry lists 21 T cell receptor beta chains sequenced from one sample in a study of blood T cell repertoires in COVID-19. The assay was immunoSEQ multiplex PCR, and TCRdb's table has in-frame clones only and misses some. Of a few hundred thousand clones listed, approximately 85% are singletons. Sequenced material: peripheral blood. The source of these receptors is a woman in her 70s with COVID-19, enrolled during active disease.

This clone was counted a few times. The V call is TRBV28, the J call TRBJ2-7; maybe TRBD2 (6 bases). Trimming stripped 10 bases from V and 6 bases from J, with 13 bases between. The V gene's germline CDR1 is MDHEN and CDR2 SYDVKM. The CDR3 loop spans 11 amino acids. The CDR3 is CATAGQAEQYF. In nucleotides, the CDR3 is TGTGCCACGGCGGGGCAGGCCGAGCAGTACTTC. The full variable domain, with the rest looked up from reference TRBV28 and TRBJ2-7, is DVKVTQSSRYLVKRTGEKVFLECVQDMDHENMFWYRQDPGLGLRLIYFSYDVKMKEKGDIPEGYSVSREKKERFSLILESASTNQTSMYLCATAGQAEQYFGPGTRLTVT.

The chain joins TRBV3-1 (or the pseudogene TRBV3-2) to TRBJ1-2; no clear D gene. The germline V and J ends were trimmed by 0 bases and 4 bases, with 18 bases remaining between them. This CDR3 has 17 residues. CDR1 LGHDT and CDR2 YNNKEL come from the germline V gene (reference sequence). CDR3: CASSQDVPYSQIYGYTF. The CDR3 nucleotides are TGTGCCAGCAGCCAAGATGTTCCCTATTCACAGATCTATGGCTACACCTTC.

This clone was seen just once. The CDR3: CASSITSGSTYEQYF. The DNA for the CDR3 is TGCGCCAGCAGCATAACTAGCGGATCAACCTACGAGCAGTACTTC. This chain connects TRBV5-1 to TRBJ2-7; 8 nucleotides line up with TRBD2. CDR3 length equals 15 residues. Trimming cost V 4 bases and J 2 bases; bases outside gene matches: 8. Germline assignment: CDR1 SGHRS and CDR2 YFSETQ.

This chain connects TRBV3-1 (or the pseudogene TRBV3-2) to TRBJ1-4; TRBD1 matches at 9 bases. Germline trimming cut 4 bases from V and 6 bases from J; bases unmatched to any gene: 3. The germline V gene encodes CDR1 LGHDT and CDR2 YNNKEL (reference sequence). This CDR3 region has 14 residues. CDR3 sequence (DNA): TGTGCCAGCAGCCGGGGACAGGGCGATGAAAAACTGTTTTTT. It translates to CASSRGQGDEKLFF.

The chain has TRBV7-2 and TRBJ1-6; D gene ambiguous. The CDR3 has 15 amino acids. Germline loops: CDR1 SGHTA, CDR2 FQGNSA. Trimming removed 5 bases at V and 4 bases at J, with 12 bases between. The CDR3 DNA is TGTGCCAGCAGCGTTGGAGGTACTTATAATTCACCCCTCCACTTT. It is translated as CASSVGGTYNSPLHF.

The CDR3 sequence: CAWSVKGGYTEAFF. DNA for the CDR3: TGTGCCTGGAGTGTCAAGGGGGGGTACACTGAAGCTTTCTTT. V and J are TRBV30 and TRBJ1-1, with a tentative D call TRBD1 (6 bases). Germline V gives CDR1 GTSNPN, CDR2 SVGIG (reference sequence). The CDR3 loop spans 14 amino acids. The V and J ends lost 0 bases and 3 bases respectively, with 11 bases between them.

The chain joins TRBV21-1 to TRBJ2-5; the tabulated D call, TRBD1, remains unverified against the DNA. TRBV21-1 is recorded as a pseudogene. This CDR3 region has 13 residues. The CDR3 here is CASSKVGRETQYF. The CDR3 coding sequence is TGTGCCAGCAGCAAAGTAGGCAGGGAGACCCAGTACTTC.

The table lists this clone with a count of one. The chain uses TRBV7-2 and TRBJ2-2; D gene ambiguous. Germline-derived CDR1 and CDR2 are SGHTA and FQGNSA. The CDR3 runs 13 residues. The V and J ends lost 5 bases and 7 bases respectively, with 11 bases between them. CDR3 nucleotides: TGTGCCAGCAGCCCTACTGTAAGCGGGGAGCTGTTTTTT. It codes for CASSPTVSGELFF.

This clone was seen a single time. The rearrangement links TRBV29-1 to TRBJ1-3, with 10 nucleotides matching TRBD1. The CDR3 runs to 19 residues. The germline V gene encodes CDR1 SQVTM and CDR2 ANQGSEA. V trimming: 1 base; J trimming: 2 bases; junction bases outside the gene matches: 14. The CDR3: CSVEAGQGNNIMAGNTIYF. CDR3 DNA: TGCAGCGTTGAAGCGGGACAGGGGAATAATATTATGGCTGGAAACACCATATATTTT.

The V gene is TRBV7-9, the J gene TRBJ2-1, with TRBD2 identical over 12 bases. The CDR3 extends over 19 amino acids. The germline V gene encodes CDR1 SEHNR and CDR2 FQNEAQ (reference sequence). After removal of 3 bases from V and 5 bases from J, the junction contained 14 bases not matched to a gene. CDR3 amino acids: CASSFTRATSGSPHNEQFF. CDR3 sequence (DNA): TGTGCCAGCAGCTTTACCCGAGCGACTAGCGGGAGCCCTCACAATGAGCAGTTCTTC. Variable domain in full (rest from reference TRBV7-9 and TRBJ2-1): DTGVSQNPRHKITKRGQNVTFRCDPISEHNRLYWYRQTLGQGPEFLTYFQNEAQLEKSRLLSDRFSAERPKGSFSTLEIQRTEQGDSAMYLCASSFTRATSGSPHNEQFFGPGTRLTVL.

The chain recombines TRBV28 with TRBJ2-3, with TRBD1 as a possible D gene (5 bases). CDR1 and CDR2 from the germline V gene are MDHEN and SYDVKM. V was cut by 3 bases and J by 0 bases, with 10 bases left in between. CDR3 length: 15 amino acids. CDR3 in amino acids: CASSFQGSSTDTQYF. CDR3 DNA: TGTGCCAGCAGTTTTCAGGGCTCTAGCACAGATACGCAGTATTTT. The entire variable domain, with the rest obtained from reference TRBV28 and TRBJ2-3, is as follows: DVKVTQSSRYLVKRTGEKVFLECVQDMDHENMFWYRQDPGLGLRLIYFSYDVKMKEKGDIPEGYSVSREKKERFSLILESASTNQTSMYLCASSFQGSSTDTQYFGPGTRLTVL.

J is TRBJ2-3 and V is TRBV27; TRBD2 is a possible D gene (6 bases). The V gene lost 3 bases and the J gene lost 7 bases, with 23 bases spanning the gap. Germline CDR1 reads MNHEY; CDR2 reads SMNVEV (reference sequence). The CDR3 contains 17 residues. The DNA of the CDR3 is TGTGCCAGCAGTTTTGACGGATTCGGGGGACCCGAAAATACGCAGTATTTT. Its translation: CASSFDGFGGPENTQYF.

The chain links TRBV7-2 to TRBJ2-2; D ambiguous. Germline V gene data show CDR1 as SGHTA and CDR2 as FQGNSA. This CDR3 region has 14 residues. The V end lost 1 base, the J end lost 4 bases, and 7 bases lay between the germline ends. The CDR3 spells CASSLGSSTGELFF. The CDR3 DNA reads as TGTGCCAGCAGCTTAGGGAGTAGCACCGGGGAGCTGTTTTTT.

This chain connects TRBV24-1 to TRBJ2-4; 10 bases are a match to TRBD1. Germline trimming cut 5 bases from V and 7 bases from J; bases unmatched to any gene: 7. The CDR3 loop spans 15 amino acids. CDR1 KGHDR and CDR2 SFDVKD come from the germline V gene. The CDR3 reads CATSAGRGQGNIQYF. The CDR3 coding sequence is TGTGCCACCAGTGCCGGAAGGGGACAGGGGAACATTCAGTACTTC.

This clone was seen more than once but under ten times. The chain joins TRBV28 to TRBJ1-5; TRBD1 matches at 10 bases. The ends lost 3 bases at V and 5 bases at J; junction bases unmatched: 10. Germline V gene sequence: CDR1 MDHEN, CDR2 SYDVKM. The CDR3 length is 17 residues. Here the CDR3 DNA reads TGTGCCAGCAGTTTTTCCCTCCGGACAGGGGGTCATCAGCCCCAGCATTTT. Translated, it gives CASSFSLRTGGHQPQHF. The entire variable domain, with the rest obtained from reference TRBV28 and TRBJ1-5, is as follows: DVKVTQSSRYLVKRTGEKVFLECVQDMDHENMFWYRQDPGLGLRLIYFSYDVKMKEKGDIPEGYSVSREKKERFSLILESASTNQTSMYLCASSFSLRTGGHQPQHFGDGTRLSIL.

The V and J genes are TRBV19 and TRBJ2-1, with 9 bases lining up with TRBD2. The CDR3 has 16 amino acids. V was pared by 5 bases and J by 9 bases, with 14 bases of the junction left unmatched. The V gene's germline CDR1 is LNHDA and CDR2 SQIVND (reference sequence). For the CDR3, the DNA is TGTGCCAGTAGTTCCCTTAGCGGGAGTTTTTTGAGTGAGCAGTTCTTC. Amino acid sequence: CASSSLSGSFLSEQFF.

The CDR3 region has the DNA TGTGCCAGCAGCTTTAGCGGGTCCTACGAGCAGTACTTC. Protein sequence: CASSFSGSYEQYF. The genes are TRBV5-4 and TRBJ2-7; TRBD2 matches at 7 bases. V shed 2 bases and J 1 base; nucleotides not matched to a gene: 0. Germline CDR1 is SGHNT and CDR2 is YYREEE (reference sequence). The CDR3 length is 13 residues.

This clone was picked up one time. This chain links TRBV6-5 with TRBJ1-1; no definite D call. CDR3 length: 13 residues. Germline V CDR1 and CDR2: MNHEY, SVGAGI. V was trimmed by 7 bases and J by 6 bases, leaving 15 bases between them. The CDR3 loop reads CASKGGFVSEAFF. The CDR3 DNA reads TGTGCCAGCAAAGGAGGGTTCGTGTCTGAAGCTTTCTTT.

This sequence joins TRBV5-6 and TRBJ1-2; TRBD1 might be the D (6 bases). Germline-derived CDR1 and CDR2 are SGHDT and YYEEEE. V was clipped by 0 bases and J by 8 bases, with 11 bases between them. CDR3 length: 13 amino acids. CDR3 protein: CASSLAGGSGYTF. The CDR3 bases are TGTGCCAGCAGCTTGGCGGGGGGCTCAGGCTACACCTTC.

V and J are TRBV19 and TRBJ1-2, with a possible D match to TRBD1 (5 bases). V gave up 7 bases and J gave up 8 bases, with 17 bases separating them. The CDR3 covers 13 residues. Germline V gene sequence: CDR1 LNHDA, CDR2 SQIVND (reference sequence). CDR3 sequence (DNA): TGTGCCAGTACCATTGAAGGGGATCCCGGCTACACCTTC. As protein: CASTIEGDPGYTF.

A single count supports this clone. The gene calls are TRBV7-9 and TRBJ2-3, with D possibly being TRBD2 (5 bases). The CDR3 contains 15 residues. The germline V and J ends were trimmed by 6 bases and 8 bases, with 21 bases remaining between them. Germline CDR1 SEHNR, CDR2 FQNEAQ (reference sequence). Here the CDR3 reads CASSTGLGLRLTQYF. The CDR3 coding sequence is TGTGCCAGCAGTACCGGACTCGGGCTACGTCTTACGCAGTATTTT.